This paragraph reports one T cell receptor (beta chain). The data originate from a study of blood T cell repertoires in COVID-19. About the study: The United States, Italy and Spain were the sources of the acute and convalescent COVID-19 samples. T cells, B-cell-depleted T cells, or PBMCs provided the cDNA or gDNA that served as material.

In the study's own analysis: It was from reference gene primer amplification that nucleated cell counts were estimated. Libraries were prepared by immunoSEQ multiplex PCR; TCRdb keeps only in-frame clonotypes and omits some of them. That table supplies the V and J calls and clone size; D and trimming were determined from the DNA. This table has about 120,000 clones, about 79% appearing once. Looked up from germline, CDR1 is MGHDK and CDR2 is SYGVNS. The V end was cut by 3 bases, the J end by 7 bases, with 15 bases between. This CDR3 contains 15 residues. This sequence originates from a woman in her 70s with acute or convalescent COVID-19. The chain combines TRBV25-1 with TRBJ1-4; possible D gene TRBD1, 6 bases. Sequencing was carried out using peripheral blood. The DNA of the CDR3 is TGTGCCAGCAGTGATACAGGGAATCAGGGTGAAAAACTGTTTTTT. It encodes CASSDTGNQGEKLFF.